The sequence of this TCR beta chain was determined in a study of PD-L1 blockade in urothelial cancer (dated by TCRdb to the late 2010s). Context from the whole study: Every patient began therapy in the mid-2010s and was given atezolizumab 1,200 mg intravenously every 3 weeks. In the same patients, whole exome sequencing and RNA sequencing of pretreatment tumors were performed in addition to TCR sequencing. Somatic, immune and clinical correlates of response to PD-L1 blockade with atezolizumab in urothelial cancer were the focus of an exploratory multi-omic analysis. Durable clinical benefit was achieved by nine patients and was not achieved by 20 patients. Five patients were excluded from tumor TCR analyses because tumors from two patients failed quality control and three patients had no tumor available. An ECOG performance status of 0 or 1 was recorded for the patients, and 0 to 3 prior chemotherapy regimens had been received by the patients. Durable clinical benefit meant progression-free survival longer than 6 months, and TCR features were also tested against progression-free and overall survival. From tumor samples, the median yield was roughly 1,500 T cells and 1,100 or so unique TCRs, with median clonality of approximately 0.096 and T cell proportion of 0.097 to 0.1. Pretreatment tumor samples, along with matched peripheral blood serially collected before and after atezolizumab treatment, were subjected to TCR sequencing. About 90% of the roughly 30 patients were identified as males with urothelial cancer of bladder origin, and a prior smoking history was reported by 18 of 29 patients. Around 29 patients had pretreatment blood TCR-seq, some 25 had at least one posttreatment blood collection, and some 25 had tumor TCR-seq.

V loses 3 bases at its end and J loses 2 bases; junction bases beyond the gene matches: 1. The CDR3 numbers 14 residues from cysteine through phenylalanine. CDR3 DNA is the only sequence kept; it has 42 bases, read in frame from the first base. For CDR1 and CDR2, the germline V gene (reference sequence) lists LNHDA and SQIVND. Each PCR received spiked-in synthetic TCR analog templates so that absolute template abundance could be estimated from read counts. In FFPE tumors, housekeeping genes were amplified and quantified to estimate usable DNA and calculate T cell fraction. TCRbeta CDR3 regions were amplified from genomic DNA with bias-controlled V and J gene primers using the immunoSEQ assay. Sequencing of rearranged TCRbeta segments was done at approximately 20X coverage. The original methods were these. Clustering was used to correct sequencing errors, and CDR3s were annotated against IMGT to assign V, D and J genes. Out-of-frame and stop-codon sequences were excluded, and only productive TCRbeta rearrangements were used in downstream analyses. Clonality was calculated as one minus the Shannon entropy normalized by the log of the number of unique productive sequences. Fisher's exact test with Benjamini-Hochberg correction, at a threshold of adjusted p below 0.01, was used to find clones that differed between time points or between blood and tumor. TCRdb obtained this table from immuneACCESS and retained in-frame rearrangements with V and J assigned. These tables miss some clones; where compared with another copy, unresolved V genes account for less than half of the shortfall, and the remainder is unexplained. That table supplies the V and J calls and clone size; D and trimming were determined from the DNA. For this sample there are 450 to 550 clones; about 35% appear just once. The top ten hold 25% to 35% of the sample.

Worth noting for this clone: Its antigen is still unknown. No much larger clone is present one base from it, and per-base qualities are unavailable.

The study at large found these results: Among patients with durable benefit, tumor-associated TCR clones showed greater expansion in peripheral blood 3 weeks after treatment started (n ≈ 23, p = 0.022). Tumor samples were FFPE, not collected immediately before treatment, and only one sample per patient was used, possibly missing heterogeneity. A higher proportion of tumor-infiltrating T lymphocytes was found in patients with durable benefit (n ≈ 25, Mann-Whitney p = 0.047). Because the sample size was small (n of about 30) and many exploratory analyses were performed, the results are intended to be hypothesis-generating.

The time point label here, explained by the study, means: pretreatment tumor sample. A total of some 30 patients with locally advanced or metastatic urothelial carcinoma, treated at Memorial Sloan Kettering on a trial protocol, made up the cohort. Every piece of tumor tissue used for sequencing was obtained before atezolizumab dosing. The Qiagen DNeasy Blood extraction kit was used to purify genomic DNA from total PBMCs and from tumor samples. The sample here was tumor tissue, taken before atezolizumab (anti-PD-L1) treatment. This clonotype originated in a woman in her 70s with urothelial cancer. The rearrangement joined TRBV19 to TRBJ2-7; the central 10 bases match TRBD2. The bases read TGTGCCAGTAGTATTAGCGGGGGGCCCTACGAGCAGTACTTC. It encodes CASSISGGPYEQYF.